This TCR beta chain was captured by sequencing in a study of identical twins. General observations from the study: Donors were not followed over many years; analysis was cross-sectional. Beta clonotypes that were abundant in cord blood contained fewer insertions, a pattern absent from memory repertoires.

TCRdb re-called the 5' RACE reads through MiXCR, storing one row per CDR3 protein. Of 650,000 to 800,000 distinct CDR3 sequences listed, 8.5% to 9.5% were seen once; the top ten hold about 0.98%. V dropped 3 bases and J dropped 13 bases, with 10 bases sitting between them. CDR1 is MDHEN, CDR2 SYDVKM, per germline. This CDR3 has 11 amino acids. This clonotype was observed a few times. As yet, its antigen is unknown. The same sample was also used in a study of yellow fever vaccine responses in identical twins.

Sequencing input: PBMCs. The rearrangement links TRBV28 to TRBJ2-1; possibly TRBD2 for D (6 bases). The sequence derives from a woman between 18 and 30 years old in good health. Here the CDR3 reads CASSFGGTQFF. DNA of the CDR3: TGTGCCAGCAGTTTTGGCGGGACCCAGTTCTTC.